This is a list of T cell receptor beta chains from one sample in a study of T cell changes during pregnancy in multiple sclerosis. This table comes from immunoSEQ multiplex PCR, and its TCRdb copy is limited to in-frame clones, with some not included. The table shows fewer than 90,000 clones, with around 94% occurring only once. This sample comprised peripheral blood, obtained after pregnancy. These receptors all stem from a female donor in good health, enrolled as a control in a pregnancy study. CDR3s include the opening cysteine and the closing phenylalanine or tryptophan. D genes are given only for firm matches. Rows give clone size only sometimes, using once, few, many, or a class for an expanded clone.

>TRBD2|TRBJ2-3|TRBV2|NA
CASSLRTSGGDTQYF
TGTGCCAGCAGTTTACGGACTAGTGGTGGGGATACGCAGTATTTT
>NA|TRBJ2-7|TRBV4-1|once
CASSQSLRYEQYF
TGCGCCAGCAGCCAATCCCTACGGTACGAGCAGTACTTC
>TRBD1|TRBJ2-7|TRBV6-1|NA
CASSVTGTGSYEQYF
TGTGCCAGCAGTGTCACCGGGACAGGGAGTTACGAGCAGTACTTC
>NA|TRBJ2-7|TRBV18|NA
CASSPQDRHYEQYF
TGTGCCAGCTCACCACAGGACAGACATTACGAGCAGTACTTC
>NA|TRBJ2-1|TRBV6-5|NA
CASSPLVSYNEQFF
TGTGCCAGCAGTCCTCTTGTCTCCTACAATGAGCAGTTCTTC
>NA|TRBJ1-2|TRBV2|NA
CASSAQGGAGGYTF
TGTGCCAGCAGTGCTCAAGGGGGGGCTGGTGGCTACACCTTC
>TRBD1|TRBJ2-5|TRBV6-6|NA
CASRKPGQGAETQYF
TGTGCCAGCAGAAAACCGGGACAGGGGGCAGAGACCCAGTACTTC
>NA|TRBJ2-2|TRBV9|NA
CASSPLGGGNTGELFF
TGTGCCAGCAGCCCTCTCGGGGGAGGGAACACCGGGGAGCTGTTTTTT
>TRBD2|TRBJ2-7|TRBV19|few
CASSQSGSGRAYEQYF
TGTGCCAGTAGCCAATCGGGGAGCGGGAGGGCGTACGAGCAGTACTTC
>TRBD2|TRBJ2-7|TRBV2|NA
CASSMTSGRAVLGEQYF
TGTGCCAGCAGTATGACTAGCGGGAGGGCCGTCTTGGGCGAGCAGTACTTC
>NA|TRBJ1-5|TRBV19|NA
CASGLSTGRGQPQHF
TGTGCCAGTGGATTATCGACAGGCCGAGGTCAGCCCCAGCATTTT
>NA|TRBJ1-4|TRBV6-4|NA
CASSPGGLVGEKLFF
TGTGCCAGCAGCCCGGGTGGATTAGTGGGTGAAAAACTGTTTTTT
>NA|TRBJ1-1|TRBV2|NA
CASRPTGTPNTEAFF
TGTGCCAGCAGGCCAACCGGGACACCGAACACTGAAGCTTTCTTT
>NA|TRBJ2-1|TRBV5-1|NA
CASSLPSTGNEQFF
TGCGCCAGCAGCTTGCCGAGTACGGGGAATGAGCAGTTCTTC
>TRBD1|TRBJ1-4|TRBV5-1|NA
CASSLGQHTNEKLFF
TGCGCCAGCAGCCTGGGACAGCACACTAATGAAAAACTGTTTTTT
>TRBD1|TRBJ2-3|TRBV18|NA
CASSPLQGATDTQYF
TGTGCCAGCTCACCACTACAGGGGGCTACAGATACGCAGTATTTT
>TRBD2|TRBJ2-7|TRBV7-2|NA
CASSLTGSGSSYEQYF
TGTGCCAGCAGCTTAACCGGTAGCGGGAGCTCCTACGAGCAGTACTTC
>NA|TRBJ2-1|TRBV4-1|NA
CASSQKIGGVISYNEQFF
TGCGCCAGCAGCCAGAAGATAGGGGGGGTAATCTCCTACAATGAGCAGTTCTTC
>TRBD2|TRBJ2-1|TRBV5-1|NA
CASSFGLAGYNEQFF
TGCGCCAGCAGCTTTGGACTAGCGGGGTACAATGAGCAGTTCTTC
>NA|TRBJ2-7|TRBV7-2|NA
CASSLSYEQYF
TGTGCCAGCAGCCTAAGCTACGAGCAGTACTTC
>NA|TRBJ2-7|TRBV19|NA
CASSPRTDYEQYF
TGTGCCAGTAGTCCCAGGACAGACTACGAGCAGTACTTC
>TRBD2|TRBJ2-3|TRBV28|NA
CASSDASGPTDTQYF
TGTGCCAGCAGTGACGCTAGCGGCCCCACAGATACGCAGTATTTT
>NA|TRBJ1-1|TRBV6-5|few
CASSSGQNTEAFF
TGTGCCAGCAGCTCGGGACAGAACACTGAAGCTTTCTTT
>NA|TRBJ1-5|TRBV19|NA
CASSPGGFNQPQHF
TGTGCCAGTAGCCCGGGGGGCTTTAATCAGCCCCAGCATTTT
>TRBD2|TRBJ2-3|TRBV7-9|NA
CASSRTSGSTDTQYF
TGTGCCAGCAGCCGGACTAGCGGGAGCACAGATACGCAGTATTTT
>NA|TRBJ2-1|TRBV12-2|NA
CASRLAILYNEQFF
TGTGCAAGTCGCTTAGCCATCCTATACAATGAGCAGTTCTTC
>TRBD1|TRBJ2-6|TRBV30|NA
CAWSGTGGPGANVLTF
TGTGCCTGGAGTGGGACAGGGGGACCTGGGGCCAACGTCCTGACTTTC
>TRBD1|TRBJ2-5|TRBV7-2|NA
CASSSQTGNGETQYF
TGTGCCAGCAGCTCACAGACAGGGAACGGGGAGACCCAGTACTTC
>NA|TRBJ2-5|TRBV11-2|NA
CASSPDLAVETQYF
TGTGCCAGCAGCCCCGACCTGGCGGTGGAGACCCAGTACTTC
>NA|TRBJ2-7|TRBV5-4|NA
CASSLLEGSSYEQYF
TGTGCCAGCAGCTTGTTGGAGGGGTCATCCTACGAGCAGTACTTC
>NA|TRBJ2-7|TRBV28|NA
CASSAVTGSYEQYF
TGTGCCAGCAGTGCAGTTACAGGGTCCTACGAGCAGTACTTC
>NA|TRBJ2-7|TRBV5-4|NA
CASSPGDPYEQYF
TGTGCCAGCAGCCCGGGGGATCCCTACGAGCAGTACTTC
>NA|TRBJ1-3|TRBV29-1|NA
CSVVPDSTGNTIYF
TGCAGCGTCGTTCCCGACAGCACTGGAAACACCATATATTTT
>TRBD1|TRBJ1-3|TRBV7-2|NA
CASSLGQGQSSGNTIYF
TGTGCCAGCAGCTTAGGGCAGGGACAGAGCTCTGGAAACACCATATATTTT
>TRBD1|TRBJ2-7|TRBV28|NA
CASTRTGNLYEQYF
TGTGCCAGCACTAGGACAGGGAATTTGTACGAGCAGTACTTC
>TRBD1|TRBJ2-2|TRBV7-2|NA
CASSKWTGQGTGELFF
TGTGCCAGCAGCAAATGGACAGGGCAGGGGACCGGGGAGCTGTTTTTT
>TRBD2|TRBJ2-7|TRBV5-4|once
CASSLDSSGNLYEQYF
TGTGCCAGCAGCTTGGACTCCAGCGGGAATCTCTACGAGCAGTACTTC